Listed here are 5 T cell receptor beta chains from one sample, sequenced in a study of shared clonotypes between healthy human individuals. Naive CD8 populations comprised CD45RO-negative cells positively selected for CCR7, excluding terminally differentiated effector memory CD45RA+ cells. Sequencing used immunoSEQ multiplex PCR; TCRdb keeps in-frame clones, though not all of them. The table lists around 1.9 million clones, 93% of them singletons. The sequencing input was naive CD8+ T cells from PBMCs. The receptors here all came from a man aged 18 to 29 in good health. Some clones in this sample may be carry-over from other donors' samples.

The rearrangement uses TRBV14 and TRBJ1-1; no definite D call. Germline V gene data show CDR1 as SGHDN and CDR2 as FVKESK. V lost 0 bases and J lost 1, with 12 bases in between. CDR3 length equals 16 residues. CDR3 coding DNA: TGTGCCAGCAGCCAAGATCGCTACCCTGGGAACACTGAAGCTTTCTTT. As protein: CASSQDRYPGNTEAFF.

The chain is built from TRBV27 and TRBJ2-1, with 11 positions matching TRBD2. With V trimmed by 2 bases and J by 10 bases, 10 bases remained unmatched. The CDR3 contains 16 residues. CDR1 is MNHEY and CDR2 is SMNVEV in the germline V gene (reference sequence). CDR3 in amino acids: CASSLIAGGPQSEQFF. The CDR3 DNA is TGTGCCAGCAGTTTAATAGCGGGAGGGCCTCAATCCGAGCAGTTCTTC.

V usage is TRBV25-1 and J usage is TRBJ2-2; TRBD2 might be the D (6 bases). The V gene's germline CDR1 is MGHDK and CDR2 SYGVNS. This CDR3 has 18 residues. The V gene lost 1 base and the J gene lost 0 bases, with 15 bases spanning the gap. In DNA form, the CDR3 reads TGTGCCAGCAGTGAATCTTACGGCGCGGGGTCGAACACCGGGGAGCTGTTTTTT. Its translation is CASSESYGAGSNTGELFF.

The gene calls are TRBV4-2 and TRBJ2-3; the D is unclear. V lost 1 base and J 2 bases, leaving 10 bases between the germline ends. CDR3 length: 15 residues. The germline V gene has CDR1 LGHNA and CDR2 YNFKEQ. The CDR3, as DNA: TGTGCCAGCAGCCAAGCCGGACCGGCCACAGATACGCAGTATTTT. Amino acids: CASSQAGPATDTQYF.

The chain is built from TRBV5-6 and TRBJ1-4, with 10 nucleotides matching TRBD1. Germline CDR1 reads SGHDT; CDR2 reads YYEEEE. V was pared by 4 bases and J by 0 bases, with 6 bases of the junction left unmatched. The CDR3 is made up of 17 amino acids. As DNA, the CDR3 is TGTGCCAGCAGCCCGGGACAGGGGACGGCAACTAATGAAAAACTGTTTTTT. This translates into CASSPGQGTATNEKLFF.